This T cell receptor beta chain is drawn from a study of cytomegalovirus exposure and HLA in healthy donors. Study-level information: Of some 360 genotyped donors, approximately 80% clustered with self-reported Caucasian donors. Study-wide results and caveats: Follow-up analysis found HLA locus-dependent TCR association rates, highest for DRB1 and lowest for HLA-C. A later analysis, which compared TCR beta chains of equal frequency, found the HLA-associated ones more clonally expanded.

Donors likely had unrecorded immune exposures despite being nominally healthy when sampled. The V gene's germline CDR1 is MNHEY and CDR2 SVGAGI. The V gene lost 8 bases and the J gene lost 6 bases, with 10 bases spanning the gap. The CDR3 extends over 12 amino acids. The study ran its PCR with 60 Vbeta and 13 Jbeta primers. Repertoires were generated with immunoSEQ multiplex PCR, while TCRdb's copy carries only in-frame clones and drops some. The table records approximately 140,000 clones, roughly 80% of them present only once. Points on this clone: Antigen unknown.

The sequencing input was PBMCs. The receptor comes from a middle-aged man in good health and CMV-seropositive. This sequence joins TRBV6-5 and TRBJ2-2; the D gene is possibly TRBD2 (5 bases). This chain's CDR3 is CASREAAGELFF. Written as DNA, the CDR3 is TGTGCCAGCCGGGAAGCCGCCGGGGAGCTGTTTTTT.